The sample holds one count of the clone carrying this T cell receptor beta chain. Per the germline V gene, CDR1 is WNHNN and CDR2 is SYGVQD (reference sequence). This CDR3 comprises 17 residues. Unmatched junction bases numbered 10, after V lost 4 bases and J lost 2 bases. The data derive from a study of blood T cell repertoires in COVID-19. Repertoires were generated with immunoSEQ multiplex PCR, while TCRdb's copy carries only in-frame clones and drops some. The repertoire holds more than 300,000 clones, with around 87% as singletons. The source is a woman under 40 with COVID-19, enrolled during active disease. V is TRBV10-1 and J is TRBJ2-2; 7 bases fit TRBD1. The specimen sequenced was peripheral blood. Here the CDR3 reads CASSVRTGGSNTGELFF. The CDR3 DNA reads as TGCGCCAGCAGTGTTAGGACAGGCGGGTCCAACACCGGGGAGCTGTTTTTT.